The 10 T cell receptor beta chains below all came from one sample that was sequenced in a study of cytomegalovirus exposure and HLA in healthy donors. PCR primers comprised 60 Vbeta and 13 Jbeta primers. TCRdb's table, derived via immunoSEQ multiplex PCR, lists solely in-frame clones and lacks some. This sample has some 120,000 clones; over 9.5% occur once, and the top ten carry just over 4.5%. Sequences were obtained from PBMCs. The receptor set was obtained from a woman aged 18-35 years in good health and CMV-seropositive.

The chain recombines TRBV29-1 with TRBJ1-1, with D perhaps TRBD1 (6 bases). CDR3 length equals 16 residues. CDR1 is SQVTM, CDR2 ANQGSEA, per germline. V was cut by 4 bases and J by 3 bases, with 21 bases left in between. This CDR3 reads CSVGGGQGGSHTEAFF. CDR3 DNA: TGCAGCGTTGGGGGGGGGCAGGGCGGGTCGCACACTGAAGCTTTCTTT. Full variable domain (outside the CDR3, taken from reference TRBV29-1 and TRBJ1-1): SAVISQKPSRDICQRGTSLTIQCQVDSQVTMMFWYRQQPGQSLTLIATANQGSEATYESGFVIDKFPISRPNLTFSTLTVSNMSPEDSSIYLCSVGGGQGGSHTEAFFGQGTRLTVV.

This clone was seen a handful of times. The CDR3 DNA sequence: TGTGCCAGCAGTTCTTTTGTAGCGGGAGGTTTCGGTGAGCAGTTCTTC. This encodes CASSSFVAGGFGEQFF. The chain uses TRBV28 and TRBJ2-1; TRBD2 agrees at 10 bases. With V trimmed by 4 bases and J by 9 bases, 12 bases remained unmatched. CDR3 size: 16 residues. Germline CDR1 reads MDHEN; CDR2 reads SYDVKM. Complete variable domain (other parts from reference TRBV28 and TRBJ2-1): DVKVTQSSRYLVKRTGEKVFLECVQDMDHENMFWYRQDPGLGLRLIYFSYDVKMKEKGDIPEGYSVSREKKERFSLILESASTNQTSMYLCASSSFVAGGFGEQFFGPGTRLTVL.

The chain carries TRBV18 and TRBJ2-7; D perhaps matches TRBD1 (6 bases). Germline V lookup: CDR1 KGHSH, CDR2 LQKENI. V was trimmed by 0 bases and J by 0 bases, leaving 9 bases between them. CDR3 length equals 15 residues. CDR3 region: CASSPPQGSSYEQYF. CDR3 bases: TGTGCCAGCTCACCACCTCAGGGGAGCTCCTACGAGCAGTACTTC.

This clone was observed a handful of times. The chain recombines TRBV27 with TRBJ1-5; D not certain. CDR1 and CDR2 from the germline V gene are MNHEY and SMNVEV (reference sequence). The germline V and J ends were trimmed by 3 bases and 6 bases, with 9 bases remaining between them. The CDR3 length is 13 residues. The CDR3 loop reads CASSLFRSQPQHF. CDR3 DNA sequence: TGTGCCAGCAGTTTGTTTCGCAGTCAGCCCCAGCATTTT.

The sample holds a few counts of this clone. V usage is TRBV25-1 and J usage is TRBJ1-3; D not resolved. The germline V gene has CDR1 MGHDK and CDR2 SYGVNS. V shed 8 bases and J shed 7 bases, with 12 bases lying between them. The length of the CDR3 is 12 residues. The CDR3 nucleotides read TGTGCCAGCGGACTCGACGGGAACACCATATATTTT. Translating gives CASGLDGNTIYF.

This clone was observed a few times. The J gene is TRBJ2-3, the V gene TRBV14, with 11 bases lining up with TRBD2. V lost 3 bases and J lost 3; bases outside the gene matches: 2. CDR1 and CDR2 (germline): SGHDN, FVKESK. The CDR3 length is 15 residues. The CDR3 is CASSHTSGSTDTQYF. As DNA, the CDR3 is TGTGCCAGCAGCCATACTAGCGGGAGTACAGATACGCAGTATTTT.

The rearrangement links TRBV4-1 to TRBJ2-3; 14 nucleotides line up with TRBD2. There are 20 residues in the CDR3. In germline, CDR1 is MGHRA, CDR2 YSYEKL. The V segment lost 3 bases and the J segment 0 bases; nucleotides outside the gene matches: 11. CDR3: CASSHPPGTSGSFSTDTQYF. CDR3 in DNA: TGCGCCAGCAGCCACCCCCCTGGGACTAGCGGGAGCTTTAGCACAGATACGCAGTATTTT.

CDR3 nucleotide sequence: TGTGCCAGCAGTCCTGACAGAGGCACTGAAGCTTTCTTT. This translates into CASSPDRGTEAFF. J is TRBJ1-1 and V is TRBV14, with TRBD1 as a possible D gene (5 bases). Germline V gives CDR1 SGHDN, CDR2 FVKESK. V lost 6 bases and J 4 bases, leaving 12 bases between the germline ends. The CDR3 has 13 residues.

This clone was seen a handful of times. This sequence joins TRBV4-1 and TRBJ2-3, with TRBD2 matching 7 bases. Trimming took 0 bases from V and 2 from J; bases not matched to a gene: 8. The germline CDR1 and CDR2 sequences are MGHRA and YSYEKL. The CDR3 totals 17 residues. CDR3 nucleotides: TGCGCCAGCAGCCAAGATGGGCCTAGCGGCTACACAGATACGCAGTATTTT. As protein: CASSQDGPSGYTDTQYF.

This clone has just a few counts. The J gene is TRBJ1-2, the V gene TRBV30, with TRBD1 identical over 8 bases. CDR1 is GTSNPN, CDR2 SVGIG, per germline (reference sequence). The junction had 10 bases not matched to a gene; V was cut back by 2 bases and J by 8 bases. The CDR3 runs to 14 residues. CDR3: CAWSKQGGYGGYTF. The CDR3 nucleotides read TGTGCCTGGAGTAAACAGGGGGGATATGGGGGCTACACCTTC.